The clone carrying this T cell receptor (beta chain) was seen a single time. The data derive from a study of control samples from healthy donors and cancer patients. Clones were sequenced by immunoSEQ multiplex PCR, and TCRdb holds only the in-frame ones, with some missing. The profile covers under 300,000 clones, with more than 65% appearing a single time and less than 15% taken by the ten largest. This receptor was obtained from a woman in her sixties with lung cancer. Source material: PBMCs.

This CDR3 reads CATRGGGGNTGELFF. The CDR3 coding sequence is TGTGCCACCAGGGGCGGGGGGGGAAACACCGGGGAGCTGTTTTTT. The chain has TRBV24-1 and TRBJ2-2, with 9 bases fitting TRBD2. Germline lookup yields CDR1 KGHDR and CDR2 SFDVKD. The CDR3 runs to 15 residues. V gave up 7 bases and J gave up 2 bases; unmatched junction bases: 4.